This T cell receptor (beta chain) was observed in a study of control samples from healthy donors and cancer patients. This CDR3 is 13 amino acids long. Trimming stripped 5 bases from V and 4 bases from J, with 11 bases between. Germline CDR1 reads SGHAT; CDR2 reads FQDESV (reference sequence). Some clones are missing from TCRdb's copy, which holds only in-frame ones; the method was immunoSEQ multiplex PCR. The table lists tens of thousands of clones, more than 75% of them singletons. This sequence originates from a woman in her forties or fifties with lung cancer. Material: PBMCs. The rearrangement joins TRBV11-1 to TRBJ1-2; no firm D call. This CDR3 is CASSLDGGYGYTF. CDR3 coding DNA: TGTGCCAGCAGCCTGGACGGAGGCTATGGCTACACCTTC.